This T cell receptor (beta chain) was recovered during a study of cytomegalovirus exposure and HLA in healthy donors. Study conclusions and caveats: The authors considered a cluster of highly shared sequence variants likely to be a sequencing artifact. The classifier reportedly diagnosed cytomegalovirus status with high specificity and sensitivity.

Primers: 60 Vbeta forward and 13 Jbeta reverse. In the original processing: Approximately 12 million of 70 million to 80 million unique TCR beta chains were shared, per a later count. Repertoires were generated with immunoSEQ multiplex PCR, while TCRdb's copy carries only in-frame clones and drops some. From that table come the V and J calls and clone size; the DNA was used to work out D and trimming. The sample has about 190,000 clones, roughly 86% seen once. On this clone itself: Its antigen is unknown.

Healthy people donating bone marrow made up the donors. This clonotype originated in a man in his forties in good health and CMV-seropositive. Sequences were obtained from PBMCs.

The CDR3 loop reads CASSAGGSPANEQFF. The CDR3 bases are TGTGCCAGCAGTGCGGGTGGATCTCCTGCGAATGAGCAGTTCTTC. V gene TRBV6-5 combines with J gene TRBJ2-1; a weak D match, TRBD2 (5 bases). The germline CDR1 and CDR2 sequences are MNHEY and SVGAGI. This CDR3 has 15 residues. The germline V and J ends were trimmed by 5 bases and 7 bases, with 18 bases remaining between them.